The rows below give T cell receptor beta chains drawn from one sample of a study of T cells after yellow fever vaccination. MiXCR, applied by TCRdb to the 5' RACE reads, yields one record per CDR3 protein. The data hold around 530,000 distinct CDR3 sequences, with about 15% observed a single time. The sequencing used PBMCs, collected 5 days after the first yellow fever vaccination. The receptor source for this set is a man aged 18-30 years who received the YFV17D yellow fever vaccine. Each CDR3 is given with its conserved first and last residue. Expanded clones are given a class, and other clones once, few, many or no size at all.

TRBV7-3,many,TRBJ1-5,CASSLTSFGSVHQPQHF
TRBV20-1,NA,TRBJ1-5,CSADDLDRGSNQPQHF
TRBV7-2,few,TRBJ2-7,CASSLRLAGLQYF
TRBV28,once,TRBJ2-5,CASNGPGTSLETQYF
TRBV5-5,NA,TRBJ1-6,CASSFDRSPLHF
TRBV6-6,many,TRBJ1-5,CAAAPSHQPQHF
TRBV4-1,NA,TRBJ2-5,CASSQGSGSRVGETQYF
TRBV7-2,many,TRBJ2-3,CASSPTVDTQYF
TRBV12-3/TRBV12-4,NA,TRBJ2-7,CASRKDTAREQYF
TRBV4-2,NA,TRBJ2-3,CASSQERAQDTDTQYF
TRBV20-1,NA,TRBJ2-2,CSARDVDGWNTGELFF
TRBV7-9,few,TRBJ1-1,CASSRPQKGEAFF
TRBV12-3/TRBV12-4,NA,TRBJ2-2,CASSLRGKPTGELFF
TRBV10-1,few,TRBJ2-4,CASSESISGAKNIQYF
TRBV12-3/TRBV12-4,NA,TRBJ2-2,CASSLTGSVGELFF
TRBV6-1,NA,TRBJ2-5,CASTQGGAETQYF
TRBV2,few,TRBJ2-7,CASLVSYEQYF
TRBV19,few,TRBJ2-7,CASRPQSSYEQYF
TRBV5-1,few,TRBJ1-4,CASSRGSVTNEKLFF
TRBV5-1,NA,TRBJ2-1,CASTPRGTVGEQFF
TRBV9,few,TRBJ2-3,CASSVTPAGGTDTQYF
TRBV6-1,few,TRBJ2-1,CASSHSGDGSNEQFF
TRBV9,few,TRBJ1-2,CASSVRHEYGYTF
TRBV20-1,NA,TRBJ1-5,CSATDTGPSQPQHF
TRBV12-3/TRBV12-4,few,TRBJ2-2,CASSLRDRGRLAGELFF
TRBV12-3/TRBV12-4,few,TRBJ2-5,CASSSQRSAVGETQYF
TRBV9,few,TRBJ2-5,CASGRTSGVETQYF
TRBV5-1,NA,TRBJ2-1,CASSSAGYEQFF
TRBV6-2/TRBV6-3,NA,TRBJ1-1,CASSYSPGTPNTEAFF
TRBV20-1,many,TRBJ1-1,CRGWGTEAFF
TRBV11-1,few,TRBJ2-2,CASSFPTGGELFF
TRBV28,few,TRBJ1-1,CASSLSGRGTEAFF
TRBV5-1,few,TRBJ2-1,CASSLAAENEQFF
TRBV12-3/TRBV12-4,NA,TRBJ2-7,CASSDLGRLYEQYF
TRBV4-3,few,TRBJ2-3,CASSQGDRVSDTQYF
TRBV6-5,NA,TRBJ1-2,CATRLQVPYGYTF
TRBV7-9,few,TRBJ1-5,CASGRGLEAQHF
TRBV27,NA,TRBJ1-5,CASGEGSQPQHF
TRBV20-1,NA,TRBJ1-3,CSAREQGTGDTIYF
TRBV4-3,NA,TRBJ1-2,CASSQGEGAQGYGYTF
TRBV4-1,NA,TRBJ1-6,CASSQPRGQGSNSPLHF
TRBV4-1,few,TRBJ1-2,CASSQQGRRIYGYTF
TRBV10-3,few,TRBJ1-6,CAISEKQGANSPLHF
TRBV5-1,NA,TRBJ2-3,CASSFGTSGTDTQYF
TRBV15,NA,TRBJ2-2,CATSGWAGELFF
TRBV7-2,NA,TRBJ2-6,CASSLDLGANVLTF
TRBV27,NA,TRBJ1-5,CASRDITNQPQHF
TRBV5-6,NA,TRBJ1-4,CASSWGQGATNEKLFF
TRBV7-9,many,TRBJ2-1,CASSPLASSSHEQFF
TRBV7-2,few,TRBJ2-3,CASTRNRGGIDTQYF
TRBV5-1,few,TRBJ2-2,CASSLAGGPGTGELFF
TRBV5-6,NA,TRBJ2-1,CASSLASWQEQFF
TRBV12-3/TRBV12-4,NA,TRBJ1-4,CASSPDRGGFELFF
TRBV25-1,few,TRBJ2-7,CASLKQGAPYEQYF
TRBV14,few,TRBJ1-1,CASSQGQGMTEAFF
TRBV12-5,NA,TRBJ2-7,CASGLANEQYF
TRBV7-3,NA,TRBJ2-5,CASSPSGGGGTQYF
TRBV28,many,TRBJ2-5,CASSRQGAETQYF
TRBV6-2/TRBV6-3,few,TRBJ2-3,CASSRLGGMTDTQYF